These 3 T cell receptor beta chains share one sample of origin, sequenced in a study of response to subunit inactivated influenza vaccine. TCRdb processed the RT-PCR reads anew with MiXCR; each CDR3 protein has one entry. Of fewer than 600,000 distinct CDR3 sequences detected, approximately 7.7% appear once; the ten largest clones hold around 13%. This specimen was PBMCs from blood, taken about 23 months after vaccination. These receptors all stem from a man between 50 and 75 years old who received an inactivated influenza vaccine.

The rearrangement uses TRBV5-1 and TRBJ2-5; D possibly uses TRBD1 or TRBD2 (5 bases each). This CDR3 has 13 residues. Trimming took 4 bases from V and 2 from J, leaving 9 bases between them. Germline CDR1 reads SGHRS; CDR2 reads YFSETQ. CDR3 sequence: CASSRDDQETQYF. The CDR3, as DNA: TGCGCCAGCAGCCGGGACGATCAAGAGACCCAGTACTTC.

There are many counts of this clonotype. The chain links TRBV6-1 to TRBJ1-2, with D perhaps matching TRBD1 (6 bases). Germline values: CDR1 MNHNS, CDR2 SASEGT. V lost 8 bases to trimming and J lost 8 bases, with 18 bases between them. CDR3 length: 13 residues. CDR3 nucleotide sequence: TGTGCCAGCCGCATGCAGGGGAGTTACGGCTACACCTTC. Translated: CASRMQGSYGYTF.

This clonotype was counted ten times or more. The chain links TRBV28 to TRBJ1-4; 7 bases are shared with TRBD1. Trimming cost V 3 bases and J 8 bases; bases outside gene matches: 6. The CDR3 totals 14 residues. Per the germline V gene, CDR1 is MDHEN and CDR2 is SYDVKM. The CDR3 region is CASSFFAQGEKLFF. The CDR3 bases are TGTGCCAGCAGTTTTTTCGCACAGGGGGAAAAACTGTTTTTT.